The clone carrying this T cell receptor beta chain has ten or more counts. Its specificity is not known. These data come from a study of T cell repertoires in cytomegalovirus infection. Findings and limits, study-wide: CMV carriers having the relevant HLA were flagged by cumulative public TCR beta family frequency. In two of eight donors, the top clonotype was HLA-C-restricted CMV-specific.

The CDR3 loop spans 15 amino acids. Trimming removed 1 base at V and 4 bases at J, with 11 bases between. In germline, CDR1 is SGHTA, CDR2 FQGNSA. Each CDR3 protein is one row after TCRdb ran MiXCR on the reads. The repertoire holds 450,000 to 600,000 distinct CDR3 sequences, with about 10% as singletons. The sequencing sample was made of PBMCs. The chain links TRBV7-2 to TRBJ1-3; the D is unclear. This TCR came from a human donor in good health (CMV status not recorded). Some clones in this sample may be carry-over from other donors' samples. CDR3 coding DNA: TGTGCCAGCAGCTTAGGTACCCTGGGCGGAAACACCATATATTTT. This encodes CASSLGTLGGNTIYF.